This T cell receptor (beta chain) came from a study of blood T cell repertoires in COVID-19. Study overall: COVID-19 samples, acute and convalescent, were from the United States, Italy and Spain.

The CDR3 runs to 15 residues. Germline CDR1 reads ENHRY; CDR2 reads SYGVKD. Losses at the gene ends were 0 bases for V and 7 bases for J; bases not matched to a gene: 3. Authors' methods: Nucleated cell number was recorded as an estimate derived from reference gene primer amplification. TCRdb's table, derived via immunoSEQ multiplex PCR, lists solely in-frame clones and lacks some. V, J and clone size are taken as reported in that table, and D and trimming were inferred from the DNA itself. The sample shows hundreds of thousands of clones, roughly 89% of them seen only once. Those enrolled, adults aged 18 to 89 years, came from under 25 US areas. Cohort assignment relied on participant-reported clinical history.

The V call is TRBV10-3, the J call TRBJ1-6, with 7 bases matching TRBD1. This sequence was found in a woman aged 50 to 65 who had recovered from COVID-19. Source material: PBMCs or T cells enriched from blood (not recorded which). CDR3 DNA sequence: TGTGCCATCAGTGAGTCGGGACAGTCAAATTCACCCCTCCACTTT. It encodes CAISESGQSNSPLHF.